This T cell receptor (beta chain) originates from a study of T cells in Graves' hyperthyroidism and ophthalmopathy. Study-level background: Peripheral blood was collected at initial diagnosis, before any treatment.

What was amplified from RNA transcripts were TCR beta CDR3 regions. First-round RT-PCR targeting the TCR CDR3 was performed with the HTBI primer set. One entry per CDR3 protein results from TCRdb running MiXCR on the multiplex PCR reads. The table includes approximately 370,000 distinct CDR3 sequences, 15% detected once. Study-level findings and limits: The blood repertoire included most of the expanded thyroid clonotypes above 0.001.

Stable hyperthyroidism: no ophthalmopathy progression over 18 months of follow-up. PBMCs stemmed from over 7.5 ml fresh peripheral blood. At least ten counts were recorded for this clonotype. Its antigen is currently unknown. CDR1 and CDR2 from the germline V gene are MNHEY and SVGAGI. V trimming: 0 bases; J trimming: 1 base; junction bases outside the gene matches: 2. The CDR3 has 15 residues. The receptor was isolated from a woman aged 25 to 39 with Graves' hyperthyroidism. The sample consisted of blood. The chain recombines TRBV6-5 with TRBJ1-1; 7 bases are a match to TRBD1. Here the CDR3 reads CASSYSYRGNTEAFF. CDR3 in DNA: TGTGCCAGCAGTTACTCGTACAGGGGGAACACTGAAGCTTTCTTT.